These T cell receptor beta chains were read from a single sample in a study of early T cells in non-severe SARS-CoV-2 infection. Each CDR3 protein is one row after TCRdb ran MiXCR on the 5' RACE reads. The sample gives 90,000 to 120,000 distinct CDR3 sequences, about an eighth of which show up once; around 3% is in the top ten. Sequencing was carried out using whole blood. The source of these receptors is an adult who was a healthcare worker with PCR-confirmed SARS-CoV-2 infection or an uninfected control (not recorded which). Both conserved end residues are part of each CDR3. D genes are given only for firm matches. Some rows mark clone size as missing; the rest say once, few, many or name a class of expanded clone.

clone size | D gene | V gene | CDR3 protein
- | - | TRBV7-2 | CASSLEVGQTQYF
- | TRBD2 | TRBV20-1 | CSATRELAGQETQYF
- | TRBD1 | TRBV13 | CASSGDRGSIEAFF
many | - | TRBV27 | CASRGAENTEAFF
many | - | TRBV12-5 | CASGLVETVNTGELFF
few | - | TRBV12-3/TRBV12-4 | CASSLTESNSPLHF
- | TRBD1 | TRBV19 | CASSTSGGGQGEKLFF
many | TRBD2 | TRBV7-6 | CASSTIPSGANTGELFF
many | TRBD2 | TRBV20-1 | CSAISGRAYEQYF
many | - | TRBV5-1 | CASSRGVPYEQYF
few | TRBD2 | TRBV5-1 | CASSTTTGTSGSMRAYNEQFF
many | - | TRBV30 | CAWRSGGTGQETQYF
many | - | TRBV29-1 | CSVEDFRQANNEQFF
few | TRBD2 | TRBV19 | CASSINPSGVADTQYF
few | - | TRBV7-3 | CASSRAPGDEQFF
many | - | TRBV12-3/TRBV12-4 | CASSLLSSRNTEAFF
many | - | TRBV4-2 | CASSQEAPPRTDTQYF
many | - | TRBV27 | CASSSLLAPTYEQYF
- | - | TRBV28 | CASNDPGSPSYEQYF
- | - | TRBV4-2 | CASSQEWGGPSYEQYF